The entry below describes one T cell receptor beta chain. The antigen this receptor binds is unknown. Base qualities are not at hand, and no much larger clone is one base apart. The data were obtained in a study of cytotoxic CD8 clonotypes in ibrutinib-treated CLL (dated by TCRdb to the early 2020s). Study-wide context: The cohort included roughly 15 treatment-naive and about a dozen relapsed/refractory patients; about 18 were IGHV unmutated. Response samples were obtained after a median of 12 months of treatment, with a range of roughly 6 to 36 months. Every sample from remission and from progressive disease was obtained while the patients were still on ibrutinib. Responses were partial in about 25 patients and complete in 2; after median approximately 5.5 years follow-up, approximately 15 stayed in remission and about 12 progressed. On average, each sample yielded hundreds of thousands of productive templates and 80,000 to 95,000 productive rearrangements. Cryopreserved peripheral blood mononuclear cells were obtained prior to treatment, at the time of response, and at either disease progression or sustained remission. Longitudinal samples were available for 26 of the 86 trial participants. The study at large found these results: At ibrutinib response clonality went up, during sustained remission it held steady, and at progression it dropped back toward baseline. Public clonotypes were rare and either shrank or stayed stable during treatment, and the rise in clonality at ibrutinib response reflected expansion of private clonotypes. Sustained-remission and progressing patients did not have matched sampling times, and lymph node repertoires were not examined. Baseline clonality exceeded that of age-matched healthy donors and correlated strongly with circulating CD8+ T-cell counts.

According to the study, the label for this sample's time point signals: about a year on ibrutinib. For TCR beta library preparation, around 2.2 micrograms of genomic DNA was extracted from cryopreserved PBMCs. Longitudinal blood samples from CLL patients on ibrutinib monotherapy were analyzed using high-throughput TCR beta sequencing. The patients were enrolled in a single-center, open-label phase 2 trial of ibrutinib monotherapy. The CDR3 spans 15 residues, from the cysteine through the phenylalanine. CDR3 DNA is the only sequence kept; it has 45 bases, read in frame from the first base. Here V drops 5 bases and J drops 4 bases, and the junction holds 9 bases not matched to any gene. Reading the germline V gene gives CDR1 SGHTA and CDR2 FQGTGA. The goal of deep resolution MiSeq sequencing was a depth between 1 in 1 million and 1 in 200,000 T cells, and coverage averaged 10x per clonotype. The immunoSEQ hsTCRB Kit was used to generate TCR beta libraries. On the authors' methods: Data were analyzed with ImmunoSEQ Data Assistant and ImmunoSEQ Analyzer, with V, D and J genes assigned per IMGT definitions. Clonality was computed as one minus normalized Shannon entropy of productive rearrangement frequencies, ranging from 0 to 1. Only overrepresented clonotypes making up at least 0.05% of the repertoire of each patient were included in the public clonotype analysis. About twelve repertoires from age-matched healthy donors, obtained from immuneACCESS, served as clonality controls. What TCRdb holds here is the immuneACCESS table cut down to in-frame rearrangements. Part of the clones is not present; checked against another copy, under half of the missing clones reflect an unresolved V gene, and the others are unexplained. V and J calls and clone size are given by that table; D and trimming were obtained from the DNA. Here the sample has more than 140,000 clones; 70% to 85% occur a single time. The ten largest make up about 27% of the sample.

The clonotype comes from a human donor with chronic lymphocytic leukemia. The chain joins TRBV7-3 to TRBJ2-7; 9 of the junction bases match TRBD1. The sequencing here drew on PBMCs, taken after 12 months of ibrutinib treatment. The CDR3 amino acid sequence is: CASSPSTGGEYEQYF. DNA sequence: TGTGCCAGCAGCCCATCGACAGGGGGTGAATACGAGCAGTACTTC.